One and the same sample provided the 12 T cell receptor beta chains below, sequenced in a study of T cells in Graves' hyperthyroidism and ophthalmopathy. TCR beta CDR3 regions were amplified from RNA transcripts. First-round RT-PCR targeting the TCR CDR3 was performed with the HTBI primer set. One entry per CDR3 protein, called by TCRdb with MiXCR from the multiplex PCR reads. Here the sample spans about 400,000 distinct CDR3 sequences, roughly an eighth being singletons. Sequences were obtained from blood. All receptors derive from a woman under 30 with Graves' hyperthyroidism.

Many counts were recorded for this clonotype. This chain connects TRBV30 to TRBJ1-1; D might be TRBD1 (5 bases). CDR1 and CDR2 from the germline V gene are GTSNPN and SVGIG (reference sequence). V shed 3 bases and J shed 5 bases, with 16 bases lying between them. This CDR3 contains 14 residues. CDR3 protein: CAWSPDSTRTEAFF. The CDR3 region has the DNA TGTGCCTGGAGCCCCGACAGTACTCGGACTGAAGCTTTCTTT.

This clonotype was recorded many times. The rearrangement links TRBV5-1 to TRBJ2-3, with TRBD1 matching 9 bases. Per the germline V gene, CDR1 is SGHRS and CDR2 is YFSETQ. The CDR3 spans 15 residues. With 5 bases clipped from V and 4 bases from J, the junction kept 8 bases outside the gene matches. CDR3 sequence (DNA): TGCGCCAGCAGTCGGACAGGGGATAGTGCAGATACGCAGTATTTT. Translation gives CASSRTGDSADTQYF.

This clonotype was picked up many times. The rearrangement uses TRBV27 and TRBJ2-3; D tentatively reads TRBD1 or TRBD2 (5 bases each). The V and J ends lost 5 bases and 0 bases respectively, with 15 bases between them. Germline CDR1 and CDR2: MNHEY and SMNVEV (reference sequence). This CDR3 spans 16 amino acids. CDR3 sequence (DNA): TGTGCCAGCAGTCAGCTCGTGAGGGACAGCACAGATACGCAGTATTTT. The encoded protein is CASSQLVRDSTDTQYF.

The J gene is TRBJ2-1, the V gene TRBV11-3; 9 positions match TRBD1. V was pared by 1 base and J by 3 bases, with 13 bases of the junction left unmatched. The CDR3 loop spans 19 amino acids. CDR1 is SGHNT and CDR2 is YENEEA in the germline V gene. In nucleotides, the CDR3 is TGTGCCAGCAGCTTAGTTCCCCCGCCGGCGGGACAGGGCTACAATGAGCAGTTCTTC. Its translation: CASSLVPPPAGQGYNEQFF.

This clonotype was counted ten times or more. The rearrangement joins TRBV28 to TRBJ2-1; D may correspond to TRBD1 or TRBD2 (6 bases each). The CDR3 has 14 amino acids. The V end was cut by 7 bases, the J end by 8 bases, with 18 bases between. In germline, CDR1 is MDHEN, CDR2 SYDVKM. The CDR3 bases are TGTGCCAGCAAAATCTGGGGGGCGCGGGATGAGCAGTTCTTC. It encodes CASKIWGARDEQFF.

This clonotype was counted many times. The V and J genes are TRBV2 and TRBJ1-4; D may be TRBD1 (5 bases). CDR3 length: 12 residues. Germline V CDR1 and CDR2: SNHLY, FYNNEI. V lost 8 bases and J lost 3, with 7 bases in between. CDR3 sequence reads: CASDSPNEKLFF. As DNA, the CDR3 is TGTGCCAGCGACAGTCCTAATGAAAAACTGTTTTTT.

This clonotype has at least ten counts. The V and J genes are TRBV28 and TRBJ1-2; 8 nucleotides match TRBD1. This CDR3 spans 13 amino acids. CDR1 and CDR2 from the germline V gene are MDHEN and SYDVKM. V dropped 3 bases and J dropped 8; count of bases not matched to a gene: 5. CDR3 coding DNA: TGTGCCAGCAGTTTGGCAGGGGGCGAGGGCTACACCTTC. It translates to CASSLAGGEGYTF.

This clonotype was counted ten times or more. The rearrangement links TRBV30 to TRBJ1-3, with D possibly matching TRBD1 (5 bases). Germline V lookup: CDR1 GTSNPN, CDR2 SVGIG (reference sequence). The CDR3 sequence is 14 residues long. V shed 1 base and J shed 0 bases, with 7 bases lying between them. This CDR3 reads CAWSGDLSGNTIYF. DNA for the CDR3: TGTGCCTGGAGTGGGGACCTCTCTGGAAACACCATATATTTT.

This chain links TRBV11-2 with TRBJ2-3; possibly TRBD2 for D (6 bases). Germline V gene data show CDR1 as SGHAT and CDR2 as FQNNGV. V shed 5 bases and J shed 6 bases, with 15 bases lying between them. CDR3 length: 14 amino acids. The DNA of the CDR3 is TGTGCCAGCAGCAGCAGGGACTGGAGGGATACGCAGTATTTT. Protein sequence: CASSSRDWRDTQYF.

The V gene is TRBV4-1, the J gene TRBJ2-7; D gene uncertain. This CDR3 region has 16 residues. Looked up from germline, CDR1 is MGHRA and CDR2 is YSYEKL. With 0 bases removed from V and 0 bases from J, the gap between germline ends came to 12 bases. The CDR3 sequence: CASSQETRFGSYEQYF. Here the CDR3 DNA reads TGCGCCAGCAGCCAAGAGACCCGGTTTGGCTCCTACGAGCAGTACTTC.

This clonotype was observed a few times. This sequence joins TRBV27 and TRBJ2-1; D uncertain. The CDR3 has 13 amino acids. Trimming cost V 1 base and J 7 bases, with 8 bases left between them. Germline V gene lookup returns CDR1 MNHEY and CDR2 SMNVEV (reference sequence). The CDR3 region has the DNA TGTGCCAGCAGTTTATACTCTCGGAATGAGCAGTTCTTC. Encoded protein: CASSLYSRNEQFF.

This clonotype was picked up a small number of times. The chain couples TRBV27 to TRBJ1-5; weak D call: TRBD1 (6 bases). The CDR3 sequence is 16 residues long. V lost 2 bases and J lost 2, with 13 bases in between. Germline V gene data show CDR1 as MNHEY and CDR2 as SMNVEV (reference sequence). CDR3 coding DNA: TGTGCCAGCAGTTTAATTGGGGGCGCTGGCAATCAGCCCCAGCATTTT. This encodes CASSLIGGAGNQPQHF.